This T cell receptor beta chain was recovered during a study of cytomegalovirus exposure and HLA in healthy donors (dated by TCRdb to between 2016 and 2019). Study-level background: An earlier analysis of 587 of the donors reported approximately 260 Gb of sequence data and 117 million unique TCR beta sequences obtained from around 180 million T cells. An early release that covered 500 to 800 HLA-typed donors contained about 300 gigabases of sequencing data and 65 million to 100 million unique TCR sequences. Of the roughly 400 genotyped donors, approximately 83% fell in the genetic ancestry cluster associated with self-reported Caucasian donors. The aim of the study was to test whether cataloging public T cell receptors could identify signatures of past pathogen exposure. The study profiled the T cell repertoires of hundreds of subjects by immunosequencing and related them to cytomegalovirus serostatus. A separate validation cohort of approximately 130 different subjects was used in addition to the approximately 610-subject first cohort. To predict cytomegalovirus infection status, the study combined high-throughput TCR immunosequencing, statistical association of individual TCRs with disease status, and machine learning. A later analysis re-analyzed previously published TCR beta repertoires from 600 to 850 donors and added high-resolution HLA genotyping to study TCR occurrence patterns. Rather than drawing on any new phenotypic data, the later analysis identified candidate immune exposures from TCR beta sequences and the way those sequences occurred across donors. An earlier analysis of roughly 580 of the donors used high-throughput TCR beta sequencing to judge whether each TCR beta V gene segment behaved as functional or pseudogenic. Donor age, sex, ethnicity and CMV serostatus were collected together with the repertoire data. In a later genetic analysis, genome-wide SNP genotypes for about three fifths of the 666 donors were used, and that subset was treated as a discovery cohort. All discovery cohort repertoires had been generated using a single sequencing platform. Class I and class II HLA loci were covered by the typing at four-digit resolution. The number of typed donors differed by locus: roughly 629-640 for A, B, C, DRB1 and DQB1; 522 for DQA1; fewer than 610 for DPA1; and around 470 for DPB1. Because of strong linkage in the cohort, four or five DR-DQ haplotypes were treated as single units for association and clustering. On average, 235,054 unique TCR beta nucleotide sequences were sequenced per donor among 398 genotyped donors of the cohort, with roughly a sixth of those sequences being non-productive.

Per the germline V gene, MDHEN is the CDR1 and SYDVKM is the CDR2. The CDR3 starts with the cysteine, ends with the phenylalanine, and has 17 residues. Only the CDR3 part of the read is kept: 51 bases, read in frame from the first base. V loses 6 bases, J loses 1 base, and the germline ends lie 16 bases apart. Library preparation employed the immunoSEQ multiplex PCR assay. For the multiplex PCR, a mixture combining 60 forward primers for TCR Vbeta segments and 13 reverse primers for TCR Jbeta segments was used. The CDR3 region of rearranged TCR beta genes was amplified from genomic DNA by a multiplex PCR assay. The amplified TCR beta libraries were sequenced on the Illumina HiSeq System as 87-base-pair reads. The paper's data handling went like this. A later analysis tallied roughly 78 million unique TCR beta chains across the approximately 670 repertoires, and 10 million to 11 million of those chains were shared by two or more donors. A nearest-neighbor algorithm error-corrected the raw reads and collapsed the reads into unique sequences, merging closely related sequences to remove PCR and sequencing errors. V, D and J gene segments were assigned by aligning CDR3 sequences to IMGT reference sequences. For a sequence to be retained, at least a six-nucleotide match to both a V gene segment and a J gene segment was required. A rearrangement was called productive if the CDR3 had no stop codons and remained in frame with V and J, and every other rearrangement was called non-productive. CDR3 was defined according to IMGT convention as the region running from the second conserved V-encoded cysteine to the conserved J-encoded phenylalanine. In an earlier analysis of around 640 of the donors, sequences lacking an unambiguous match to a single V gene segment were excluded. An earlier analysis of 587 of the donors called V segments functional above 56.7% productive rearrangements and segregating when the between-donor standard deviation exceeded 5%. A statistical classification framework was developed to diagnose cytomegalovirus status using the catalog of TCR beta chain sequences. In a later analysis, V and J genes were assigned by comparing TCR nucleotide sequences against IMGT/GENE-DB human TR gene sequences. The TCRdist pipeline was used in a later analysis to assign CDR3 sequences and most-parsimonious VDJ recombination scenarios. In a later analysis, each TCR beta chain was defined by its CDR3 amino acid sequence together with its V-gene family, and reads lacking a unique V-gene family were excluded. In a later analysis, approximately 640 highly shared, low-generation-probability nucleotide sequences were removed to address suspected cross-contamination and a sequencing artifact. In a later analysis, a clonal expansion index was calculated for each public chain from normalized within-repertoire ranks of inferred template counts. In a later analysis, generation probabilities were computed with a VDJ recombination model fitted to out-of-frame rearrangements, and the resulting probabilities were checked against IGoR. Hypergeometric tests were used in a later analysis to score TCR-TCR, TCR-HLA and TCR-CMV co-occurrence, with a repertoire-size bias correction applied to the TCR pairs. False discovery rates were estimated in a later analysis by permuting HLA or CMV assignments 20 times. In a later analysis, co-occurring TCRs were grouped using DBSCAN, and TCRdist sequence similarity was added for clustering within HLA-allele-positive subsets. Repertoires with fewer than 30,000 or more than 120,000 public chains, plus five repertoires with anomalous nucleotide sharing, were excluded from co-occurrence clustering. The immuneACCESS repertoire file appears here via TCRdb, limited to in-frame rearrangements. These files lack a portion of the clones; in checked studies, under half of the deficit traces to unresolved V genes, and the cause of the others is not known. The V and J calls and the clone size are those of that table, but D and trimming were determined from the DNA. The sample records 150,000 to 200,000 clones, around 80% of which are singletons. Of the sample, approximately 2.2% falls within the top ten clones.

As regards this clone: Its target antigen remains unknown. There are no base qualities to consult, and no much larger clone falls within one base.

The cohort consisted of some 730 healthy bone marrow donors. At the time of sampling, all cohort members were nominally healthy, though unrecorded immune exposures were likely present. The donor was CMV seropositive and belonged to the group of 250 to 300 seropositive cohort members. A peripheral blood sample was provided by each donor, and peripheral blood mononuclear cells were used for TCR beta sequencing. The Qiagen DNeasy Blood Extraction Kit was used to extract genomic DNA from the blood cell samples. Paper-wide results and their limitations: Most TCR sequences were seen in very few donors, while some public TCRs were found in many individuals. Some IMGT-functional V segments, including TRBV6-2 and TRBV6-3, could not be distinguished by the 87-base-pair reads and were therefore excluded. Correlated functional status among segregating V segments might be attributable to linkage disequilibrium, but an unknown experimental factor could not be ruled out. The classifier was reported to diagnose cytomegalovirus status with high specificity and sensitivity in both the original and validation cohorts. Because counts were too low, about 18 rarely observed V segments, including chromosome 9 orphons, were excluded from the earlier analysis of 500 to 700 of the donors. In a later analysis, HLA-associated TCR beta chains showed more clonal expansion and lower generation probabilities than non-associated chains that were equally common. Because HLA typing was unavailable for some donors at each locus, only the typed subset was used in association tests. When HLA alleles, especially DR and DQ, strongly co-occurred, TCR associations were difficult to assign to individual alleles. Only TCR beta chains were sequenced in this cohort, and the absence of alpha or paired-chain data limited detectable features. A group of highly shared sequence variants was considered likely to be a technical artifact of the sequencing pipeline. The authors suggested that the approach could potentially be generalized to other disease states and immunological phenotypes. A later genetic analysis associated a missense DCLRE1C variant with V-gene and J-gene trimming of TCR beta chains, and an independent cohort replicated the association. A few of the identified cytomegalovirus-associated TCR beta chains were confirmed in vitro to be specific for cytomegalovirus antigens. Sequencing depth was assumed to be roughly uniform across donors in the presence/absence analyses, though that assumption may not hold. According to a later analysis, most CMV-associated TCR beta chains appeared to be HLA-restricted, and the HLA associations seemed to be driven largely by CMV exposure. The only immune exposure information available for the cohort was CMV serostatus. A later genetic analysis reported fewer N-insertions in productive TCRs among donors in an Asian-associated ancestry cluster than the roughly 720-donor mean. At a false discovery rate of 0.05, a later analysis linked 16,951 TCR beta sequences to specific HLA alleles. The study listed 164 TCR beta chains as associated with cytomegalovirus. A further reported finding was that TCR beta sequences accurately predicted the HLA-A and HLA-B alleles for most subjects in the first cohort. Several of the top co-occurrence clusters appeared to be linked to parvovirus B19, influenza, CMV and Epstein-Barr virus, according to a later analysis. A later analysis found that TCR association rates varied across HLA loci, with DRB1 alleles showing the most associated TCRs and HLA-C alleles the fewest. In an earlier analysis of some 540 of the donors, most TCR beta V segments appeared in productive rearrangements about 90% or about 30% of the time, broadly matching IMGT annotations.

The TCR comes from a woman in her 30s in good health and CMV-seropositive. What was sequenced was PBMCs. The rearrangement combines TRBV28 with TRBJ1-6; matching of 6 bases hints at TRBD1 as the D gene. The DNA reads TGTGCCAGCAGCTTCCGCAGGGGTTTGTCCTATAATTCACCCCTCCACTTT. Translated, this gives CASSFRRGLSYNSPLHF. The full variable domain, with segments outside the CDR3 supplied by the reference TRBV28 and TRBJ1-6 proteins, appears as DVKVTQSSRYLVKRTGEKVFLECVQDMDHENMFWYRQDPGLGLRLIYFSYDVKMKEKGDIPEGYSVSREKKERFSLILESASTNQTSMYLCASSFRRGLSYNSPLHFGNGTRLTVT.